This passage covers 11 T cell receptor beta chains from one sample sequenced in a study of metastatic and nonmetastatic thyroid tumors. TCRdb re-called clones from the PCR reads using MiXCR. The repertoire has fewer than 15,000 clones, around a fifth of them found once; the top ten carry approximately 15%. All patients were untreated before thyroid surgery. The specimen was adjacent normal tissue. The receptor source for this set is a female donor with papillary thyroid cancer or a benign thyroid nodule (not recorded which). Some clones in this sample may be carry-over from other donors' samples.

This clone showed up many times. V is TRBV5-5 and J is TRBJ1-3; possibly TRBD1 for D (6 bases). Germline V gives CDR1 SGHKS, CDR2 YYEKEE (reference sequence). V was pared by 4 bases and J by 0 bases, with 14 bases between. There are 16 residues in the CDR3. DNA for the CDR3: TGTGCCAGCAGCGAATGGCAGGGGTCCTCTGGAAACACCATATATTTT. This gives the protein CASSEWQGSSGNTIYF.

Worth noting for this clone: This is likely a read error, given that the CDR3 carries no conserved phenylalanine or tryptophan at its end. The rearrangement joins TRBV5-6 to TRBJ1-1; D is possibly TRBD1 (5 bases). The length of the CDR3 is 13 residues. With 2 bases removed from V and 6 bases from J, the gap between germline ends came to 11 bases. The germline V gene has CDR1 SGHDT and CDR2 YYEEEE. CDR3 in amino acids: CASSFGGAAEAFL. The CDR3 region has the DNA TGTGCCAGCAGCTTTGGAGGGGCCGCTGAAGCTTTCCTT.

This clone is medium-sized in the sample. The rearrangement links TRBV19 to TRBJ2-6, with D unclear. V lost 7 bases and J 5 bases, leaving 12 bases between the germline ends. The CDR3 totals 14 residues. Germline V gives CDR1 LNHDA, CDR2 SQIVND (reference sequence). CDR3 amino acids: CASTPDGRANVLTF. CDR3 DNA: TGTGCCAGTACCCCGGACGGCCGGGCCAACGTCCTGACTTTC. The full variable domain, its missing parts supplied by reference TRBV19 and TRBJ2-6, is DGGITQSPKYLFRKEGQNVTLSCEQNLNHDAMYWYRQDPGQGLRLIYYSQIVNDFQKGDIAEGYSVSREKKESFPLTVTSAQKNPTAFYLCASTPDGRANVLTFGAGSRLTVL.

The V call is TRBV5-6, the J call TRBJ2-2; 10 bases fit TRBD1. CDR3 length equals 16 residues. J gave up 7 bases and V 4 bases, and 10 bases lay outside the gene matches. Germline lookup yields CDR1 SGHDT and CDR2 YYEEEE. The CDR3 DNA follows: TGTGCCAGCAGCGGAGACAGGGGGCGTTACAACGGGGAGCTGTTTTTT. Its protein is CASSGDRGRYNGELFF.

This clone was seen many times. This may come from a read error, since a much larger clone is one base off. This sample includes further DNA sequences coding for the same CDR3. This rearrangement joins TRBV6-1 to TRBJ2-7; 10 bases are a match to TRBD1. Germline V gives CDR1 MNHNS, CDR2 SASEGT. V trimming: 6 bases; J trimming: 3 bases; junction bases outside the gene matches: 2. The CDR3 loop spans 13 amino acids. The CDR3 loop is CASSDRGLYEQYF. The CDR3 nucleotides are TGTGCCAGCAGCGACAGGGGGCTCTACGAGCAGTACTTC.

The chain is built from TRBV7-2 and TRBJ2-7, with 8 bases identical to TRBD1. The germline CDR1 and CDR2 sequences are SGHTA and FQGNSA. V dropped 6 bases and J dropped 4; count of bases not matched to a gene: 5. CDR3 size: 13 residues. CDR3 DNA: TGTGCCAGCAGGTGGACAGGGAGGTACGAGCAGTACTTC. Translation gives CASRWTGRYEQYF.

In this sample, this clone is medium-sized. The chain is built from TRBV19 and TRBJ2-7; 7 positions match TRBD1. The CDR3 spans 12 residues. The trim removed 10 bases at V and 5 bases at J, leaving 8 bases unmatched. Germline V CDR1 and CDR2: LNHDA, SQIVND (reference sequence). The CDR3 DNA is TGTGCCAACCCGGGACAGAACCACGAGCAGTACTTC. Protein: CANPGQNHEQYF.

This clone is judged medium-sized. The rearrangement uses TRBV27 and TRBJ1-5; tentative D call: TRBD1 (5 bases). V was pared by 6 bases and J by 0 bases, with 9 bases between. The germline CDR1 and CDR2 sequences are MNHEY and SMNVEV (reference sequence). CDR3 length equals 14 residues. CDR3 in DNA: TGTGCCAGCAGAAATCAGGGTAGCAATCAGCCCCAGCATTTT. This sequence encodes CASRNQGSNQPQHF.

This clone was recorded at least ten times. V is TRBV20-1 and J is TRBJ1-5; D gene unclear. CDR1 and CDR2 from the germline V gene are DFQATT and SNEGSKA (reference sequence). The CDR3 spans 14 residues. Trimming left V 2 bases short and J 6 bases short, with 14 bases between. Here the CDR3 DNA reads TGCAGTGCTAGATCCCAGAATTTTGGTCAGCCCCAGCATTTT. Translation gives CSARSQNFGQPQHF.

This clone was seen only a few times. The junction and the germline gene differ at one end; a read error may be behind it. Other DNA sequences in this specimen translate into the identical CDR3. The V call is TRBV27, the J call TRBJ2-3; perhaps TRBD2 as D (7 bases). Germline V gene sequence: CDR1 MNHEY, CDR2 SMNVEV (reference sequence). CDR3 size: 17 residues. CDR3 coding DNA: TGCGCCAGCATCCCCCTGATGGGGGGGGGGCGGACAGATACGCAGTATTTT. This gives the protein CASIPLMGGGRTDTQYF.

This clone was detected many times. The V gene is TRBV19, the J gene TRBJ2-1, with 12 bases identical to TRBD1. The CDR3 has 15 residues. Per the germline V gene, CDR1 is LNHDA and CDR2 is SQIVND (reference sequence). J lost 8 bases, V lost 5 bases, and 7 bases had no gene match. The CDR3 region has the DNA TGTGCCAGTAGTCTTCTGGGACAGGGGGCCCATGAGCAGTTCTTC. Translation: CASSLLGQGAHEQFF. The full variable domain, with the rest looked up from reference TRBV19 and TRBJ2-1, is DGGITQSPKYLFRKEGQNVTLSCEQNLNHDAMYWYRQDPGQGLRLIYYSQIVNDFQKGDIAEGYSVSREKKESFPLTVTSAQKNPTAFYLCASSLLGQGAHEQFFGPGTRLTVL.